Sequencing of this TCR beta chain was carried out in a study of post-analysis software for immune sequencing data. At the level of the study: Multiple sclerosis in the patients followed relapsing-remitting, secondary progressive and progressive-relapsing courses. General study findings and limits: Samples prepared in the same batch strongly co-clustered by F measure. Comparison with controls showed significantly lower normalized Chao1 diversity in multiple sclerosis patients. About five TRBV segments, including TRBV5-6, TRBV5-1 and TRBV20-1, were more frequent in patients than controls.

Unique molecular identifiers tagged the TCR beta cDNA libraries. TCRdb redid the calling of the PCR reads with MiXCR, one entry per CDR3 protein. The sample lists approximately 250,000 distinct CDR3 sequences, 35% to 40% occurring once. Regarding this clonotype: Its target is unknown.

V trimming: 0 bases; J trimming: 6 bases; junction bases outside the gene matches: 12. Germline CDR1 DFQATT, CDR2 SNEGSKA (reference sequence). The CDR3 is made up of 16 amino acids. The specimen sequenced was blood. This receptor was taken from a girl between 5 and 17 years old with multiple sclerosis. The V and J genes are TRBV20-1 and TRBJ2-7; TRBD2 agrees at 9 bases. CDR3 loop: CSARDSAGGMLGEQYF. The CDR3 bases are TGCAGTGCTAGAGATTCGGCGGGGGGGATGCTGGGCGAGCAGTACTTC.